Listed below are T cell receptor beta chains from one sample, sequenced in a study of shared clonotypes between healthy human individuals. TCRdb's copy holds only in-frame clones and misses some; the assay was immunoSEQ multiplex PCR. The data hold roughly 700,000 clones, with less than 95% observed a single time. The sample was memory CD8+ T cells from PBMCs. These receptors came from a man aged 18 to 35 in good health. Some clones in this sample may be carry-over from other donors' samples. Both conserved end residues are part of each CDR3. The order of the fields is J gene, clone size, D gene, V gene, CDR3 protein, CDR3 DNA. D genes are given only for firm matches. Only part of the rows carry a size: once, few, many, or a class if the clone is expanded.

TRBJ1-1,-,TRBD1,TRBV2,CASRMGQGMNTEAFF,TGTGCCAGCAGGATGGGACAGGGTATGAACACTGAAGCTTTCTTT
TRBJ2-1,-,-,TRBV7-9,CASSLAFSPNNEQFF,TGTGCCAGCAGCTTAGCGTTTTCCCCGAACAATGAGCAGTTCTTC
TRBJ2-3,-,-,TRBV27,CASSPSRQGTDTQYF,TGTGCCAGCAGTCCCTCTCGACAGGGCACAGATACGCAGTATTTT
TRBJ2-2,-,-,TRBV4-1,CASSQVGGPGELFF,TGCGCCAGCAGCCAAGTCGGAGGCCCCGGGGAGCTGTTTTTT
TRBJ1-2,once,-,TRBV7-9,CASSADSTLYGYTF,TGTGCCAGCAGCGCCGACAGTACCCTCTATGGCTACACCTTC
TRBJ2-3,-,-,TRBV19,CASSVRVASTDTQYF,TGTGCCAGTAGTGTTCGTGTTGCAAGCACAGATACGCAGTATTTT
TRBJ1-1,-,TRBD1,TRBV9,CASSARGGMNTEAFF,TGTGCCAGCAGCGCCAGGGGGGGTATGAACACTGAAGCTTTCTTT
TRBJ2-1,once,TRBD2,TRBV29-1,CSGRGGSYNEQFF,TGCAGCGGCCGGGGGGGGAGCTACAATGAGCAGTTCTTC
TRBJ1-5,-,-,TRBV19,CASNTRQNSNQPQHF,TGTGCCAGTAACACTCGACAAAATAGCAATCAGCCCCAGCATTTT
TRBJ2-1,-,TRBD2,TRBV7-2,CASRETGLAGNEQFF,TGTGCCAGCAGAGAAACCGGACTAGCGGGCAATGAGCAGTTCTTC
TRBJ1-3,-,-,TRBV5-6,CASSSRGVGNTIYF,TGTGCCAGCAGCTCTCGGGGAGTGGGAAACACCATATATTTT
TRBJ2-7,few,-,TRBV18,CASSPPTESSYEQYF,TGTGCCAGCTCACCACCGACGGAGAGCTCCTACGAGCAGTACTTC
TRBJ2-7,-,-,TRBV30,CAWSGSEQYF,TGTGCCTGGAGTGGGTCCGAGCAGTACTTC
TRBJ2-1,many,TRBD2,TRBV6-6,CASSYSSPGGDEQFF,TGTGCCAGCAGTTACTCGAGTCCGGGAGGAGATGAGCAGTTCTTC
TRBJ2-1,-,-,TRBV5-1,CASSLTSSDEQFF,TGCGCCAGCAGCTTAACTAGTTCGGATGAGCAGTTCTTC
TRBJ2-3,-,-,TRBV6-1,CASHDTQYF,TGTGCCAGCCATGATACGCAGTATTTT
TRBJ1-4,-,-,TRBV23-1,CASSTNRGSGANEKLFF,TGCGCCAGCAGCACTAATAGGGGGTCAGGTGCTAATGAAAAACTGTTTTTT
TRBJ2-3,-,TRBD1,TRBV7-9,CASSFRDRSTDTQYF,TGTGCCAGCAGCTTTCGGGACAGAAGCACAGATACGCAGTATTTT
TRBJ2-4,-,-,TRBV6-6,CASWSVIQYF,TGTGCCAGCTGGAGTGTCATTCAGTACTTC
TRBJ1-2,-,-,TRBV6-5,CASSPQGNYGYTF,TGTGCCAGCAGTCCCCAGGGAAACTATGGCTACACCTTC
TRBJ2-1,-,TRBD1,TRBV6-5,CAGGQAYNEQFF,TGTGCCGGCGGACAGGCTTACAATGAGCAGTTCTTC
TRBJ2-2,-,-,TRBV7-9,CASSLEESPGELFF,TGTGCCAGCAGCTTAGAGGAAAGTCCCGGGGAGCTGTTTTTT